This T cell receptor beta chain was obtained from a study of blood T cell repertoires in COVID-19 (dated by TCRdb to 2020 to 2021). About the investigation overall: Samples covering the acute and convalescent phases of COVID-19 were provided by collaborators in the United States, Italy and Spain. Sample metadata almost always included a de-identified subject ID, COVID-19 status, age in years and sex. Samples came from the ongoing ImmuneRACE study (first 160 participants) plus 1,254 subjects from 6 global collaborators. The material from the prospective study consisted of cDNA or gDNA derived from T cells, B-cell-depleted T cells, or PBMCs. Subjects who had been exposed to COVID-19, were actively infected with it, or had recovered from it provided the deeply sampled blood TCRbeta repertoires that made up the dataset. A freely available public database, intended as a resource for researchers studying the immune response to SARS-CoV-2, is where the repertoires were released. Where available, HLA class I and class II types were taken from metadata supplied by the sample provider and were not determined by assay-based typing.

TCRbeta CDR3 regions were amplified from genomic DNA by means of the immunoSEQ Assay, a bias-controlled multiplex PCR. Per the source publication's procedure: Nucleated cell counts per sample were estimated from amplification of reference gene primers within the assay. To quantify the absolute abundance of each unique TCRbeta CDR3 rearrangement, sequence reads were collapsed and filtered. For each sample, productive Simpson clonality was calculated as the square root of Simpson's diversity index over productive rearrangements. TCRdb stores this immuneACCESS table with in-frame sequences only. Part of the clones is absent; in the studies checked, under half of the shortfall reflects unresolved V genes, and no reason is known for the rest. That table is the source of V, J and clone size, and D and trimming were worked out from the DNA. In all, the sample holds about 120,000 clones, and about 79% of those were seen once. About 2.1% of the sample goes to the ten largest clones.

Results the study describes overall, beyond this receptor: How much clinical and demographic metadata was included differed by source and by participant, and the metadata was provided uncurated.

Remarks on this clone: Its antigen remains unidentified. No much larger clonotype is one base removed from it; base qualities were not supplied.

Each collaborating institution followed its own protocols to collect whole blood in K2EDTA tubes. For TCRbeta analysis, collaborators shipped samples as frozen whole blood, isolated PBMCs, or DNA extracted from either of those sample types. V is pruned by 1 base and J by 6 bases, leaving 3 bases of the junction without a gene match. CDR1 and CDR2 were assigned from the germline V gene (reference sequence) as LNHDA and SQIVND. The CDR3 spans 16 residues, from the cysteine through the phenylalanine. Just CDR3 DNA is preserved here, 48 bases in frame from base 1. The TCR sequence derives from a man between 65 and 79 years old with acute or convalescent COVID-19. This chain is built from TRBV19 and TRBJ1-6; 10 bases in the middle match TRBD1. Sequenced material: peripheral blood. The bases are TGTGCCAGTAGTATAGGTGGGACAGGGGTTAATTCACCCCTCCACTTT. The translation is CASSIGGTGVNSPLHF. With the rest looked up from the reference TRBV19 and TRBJ1-6 genes rather than sequenced, the full variable domain is DGGITQSPKYLFRKEGQNVTLSCEQNLNHDAMYWYRQDPGQGLRLIYYSQIVNDFQKGDIAEGYSVSREKKESFPLTVTSAQKNPTAFYLCASSIGGTGVNSPLHFGNGTRLTVT.